Listed below are T cell receptor beta chains from one sample, sequenced in a study of shared clonotypes between healthy human individuals. The protocol was immunoSEQ multiplex PCR, while the TCRdb copy is restricted to in-frame clones and leaves out a portion. The table has under 1 million clones, 90% to 98% seen once. Sequencing input: naive CD8+ T cells sorted from blood. Every receptor here comes from a man under 40 in good health. The CDR3 runs from the conserved cysteine through the conserved F or W. The order of the fields is clone size, J gene, V gene, D gene, CDR3 DNA, CDR3 protein. D genes are given only for firm matches. The size of a clone is reported for some rows only, either as once, few or many, or as a class for expanded clones.

size: NA; J: TRBJ2-5; V: TRBV2; D: NA; DNA: TGTGCCAGCAGCCCCAAGGACACATACCGAGAGACCCAGTACTTC; CDR3: CASSPKDTYRETQYF
size: NA; J: TRBJ2-1; V: TRBV15; D: NA; DNA: TGTGCCACCAGCAGAGGCCCGGTGGACAATGAGCAGTTCTTC; CDR3: CATSRGPVDNEQFF
size: once; J: TRBJ2-7; V: TRBV7-2; D: NA; DNA: TGTGCCAGCAGCCCCCGAGCGAATTCCTACGAGCAGTACTTC; CDR3: CASSPRANSYEQYF
size: NA; J: TRBJ2-7; V: TRBV9; D: TRBD1; DNA: TGTGCCAGCAGTCCCGAGGGGGCTGCCTACGAGCAGTACTTC; CDR3: CASSPEGAAYEQYF
size: NA; J: TRBJ2-1; V: TRBV28; D: TRBD2; DNA: TGTGCCAGCAGCCCTCCGGGACTAGCGGCTAATGAGCAGTTCTTC; CDR3: CASSPPGLAANEQFF
size: NA; J: TRBJ1-5; V: TRBV28; D: NA; DNA: TGTGCCAGCAGTTCCGGAGGTCTCAGCAATCAGCCCCAGCATTTT; CDR3: CASSSGGLSNQPQHF
size: NA; J: TRBJ1-4; V: TRBV2; D: NA; DNA: TGTGCCAGCAGGGGGCATATTGAAAAACTGTTTTTT; CDR3: CASRGHIEKLFF
size: NA; J: TRBJ2-1; V: TRBV2; D: TRBD2; DNA: TGTGCCAGCAGCCTAGCGGGAGATCCCGATGAGCAGTTCTTC; CDR3: CASSLAGDPDEQFF
size: NA; J: TRBJ2-1; V: TRBV29-1; D: NA; DNA: TGCAGCGTTGAAGATCGGGGGATATACAATGAGCAGTTCTTC; CDR3: CSVEDRGIYNEQFF
size: NA; J: TRBJ2-7; V: TRBV18; D: TRBD1; DNA: TGTGCCAGCTCACCCCTCGGACCGGGACAGACCTACGAGCAGTACTTC; CDR3: CASSPLGPGQTYEQYF
size: NA; J: TRBJ2-1; V: TRBV2; D: TRBD2; DNA: TGTGCCAGCAGTGGATTGACTAGCGGGAGTAGAAATGAGCAGTTCTTC; CDR3: CASSGLTSGSRNEQFF
size: NA; J: TRBJ1-1; V: TRBV25-1; D: TRBD1; DNA: TGTGCCAGCAGTGTCGGGACAGGGCCCCTCCACATGAACACTGAAGCTTTCTTT; CDR3: CASSVGTGPLHMNTEAFF
size: NA; J: TRBJ2-2; V: TRBV27; D: NA; DNA: TGTGCCAGCAGTTATCATAGGGCGCGGGACACCGGGGAGCTGTTTTTT; CDR3: CASSYHRARDTGELFF
size: NA; J: TRBJ1-2; V: TRBV29-1; D: NA; DNA: TGCAGCGTTGAAGAGTTCTCTGCGGCCCTTAACTATGGCTACACCTTC; CDR3: CSVEEFSAALNYGYTF
size: once; J: TRBJ2-7; V: TRBV5-1; D: NA; DNA: TGCGCCAGCAGCTCGGACTCCTACGAGCAGTACTTC; CDR3: CASSSDSYEQYF
size: NA; J: TRBJ2-2; V: TRBV21-1; D: NA; DNA: TGTGCCAGCAGCAACCACAGGCTTCTCGCCACCGGGGAGCTGTTTTTT; CDR3: CASSNHRLLATGELFF
size: NA; J: TRBJ2-5; V: TRBV18; D: TRBD1; DNA: TGTGCCAGCTCACCCGTGTCGCGGACAGGGTACGGAGAGACCCAGTACTTC; CDR3: CASSPVSRTGYGETQYF
size: NA; J: TRBJ2-3; V: TRBV27; D: NA; DNA: TGTGCCAGCAGCGACAGGTCCGGCACAGATACGCAGTATTTT; CDR3: CASSDRSGTDTQYF
size: NA; J: TRBJ1-3; V: TRBV19; D: NA; DNA: TGTGCCAGTAGTATCGGCTCTGGAAACACCATATATTTT; CDR3: CASSIGSGNTIYF
size: NA; J: TRBJ2-2; V: TRBV11-2; D: NA; DNA: TGTGCCAGCAGCTTCAGGTTTTCCGGGGAGCTGTTTTTT; CDR3: CASSFRFSGELFF